Following are 4 T cell receptor beta chains from one sample sequenced in a study of OX40 agonist ivuxolimab in advanced cancers. Sequencing was performed with immunoSEQ multiplex PCR; in TCRdb, only in-frame clones are kept and a portion is missing. This sample has fewer than 40,000 clones, with around four fifths found just once. Sample: CD4+ or CD8+ T cells sorted from blood, taken in a trial of the OX40 agonist ivuxolimab. The receptors come from an adult with an advanced solid tumor such as melanoma, head and neck, liver or kidney cancer.

The chain employs TRBV5-1 and TRBJ1-2; D unclear. Germline values: CDR1 SGHRS, CDR2 YFSETQ. There are 11 residues in the CDR3. Trimming removed 3 bases at V and 4 bases at J, with 4 bases between. The CDR3 bases are TGCGCCAGCAGCTCCAGCTATGGCTACACCTTC. It translates to CASSSSYGYTF.

J is TRBJ2-3 and V is TRBV29-1; no reliable D call. CDR3 length equals 13 residues. Germline CDR1 SQVTM, CDR2 ANQGSEA. Trimming cost V 4 bases and J 7 bases, with 15 bases left between them. The CDR3 reads CSVAADEGNTQYF. DNA of the CDR3: TGCAGCGTTGCGGCGGACGAAGGGAATACGCAGTATTTT.

V gene TRBV19 combines with J gene TRBJ2-4; D might be TRBD1 (6 bases). V lost 4 bases and J 1 base, leaving 17 bases between the germline ends. Germline values: CDR1 LNHDA, CDR2 SQIVND (reference sequence). The CDR3 runs 17 residues. The DNA for the CDR3 is TGTGCCAGTAGTAGGGGGACACCCCTCGGGGCCAAAAACATTCAGTACTTC. This sequence encodes CASSRGTPLGAKNIQYF.

This chain connects TRBV10-3 to TRBJ2-5, with 10 bases identical to TRBD1. Germline loops: CDR1 ENHRY, CDR2 SYGVKD. The CDR3 runs to 14 residues. Trimming took 3 bases from V and 4 from J; bases not matched to a gene: 2. DNA for the CDR3: TGTGCCATCAGTGAAAGGGACAGGGGAGAGACCCAGTACTTC. Encoded protein: CAISERDRGETQYF.